This TCR beta chain appears in the sequencing data of a study of blood T cell repertoires in COVID-19. V lost 3 bases and J 0 bases, leaving 10 bases between the germline ends. This CDR3 has 16 amino acids. Germline V gives CDR1 SGDLS, CDR2 YYNGEE. Cohort 3 donors counted as recovered after two negative PCRs, clearance, or resolved symptoms. Libraries were prepared by immunoSEQ multiplex PCR; TCRdb keeps only in-frame clonotypes and omits some of them. This sample carries 200,000 to 300,000 clones, roughly 89% of them seen once, and the ten largest clones take just under 9%. This clonotype was sampled from a man in his forties who had recovered from COVID-19. The sequenced sample was PBMCs or T cells enriched from blood (not recorded which). The V call is TRBV9, the J call TRBJ1-6; D not certain. The CDR3 is CASSAEESSYNSPLHF. The CDR3 bases are TGTGCCAGCAGCGCCGAGGAGAGCTCCTATAATTCACCCCTCCACTTT. The full variable domain, in which reference TRBV9 and TRBJ1-6 provide the parts outside the CDR3, is DSGVTQTPKHLITATGQRVTLRCSPRSGDLSVYWYQQSLDQGLQFLIQYYNGEERAKGNILERFSAQQFPDLHSELNLSSLELGDSALYFCASSAEESSYNSPLHFGNGTRLTVT.